This T cell receptor beta chain came from a study of shared clonotypes between healthy human individuals. The overall study: The people who gave samples were two women and three men aged 18 to 49.

The data were produced by immunoSEQ multiplex PCR, yet TCRdb's version contains in-frame clones alone and is incomplete. The sample carries roughly 1.5 million clones, around 98% recorded once. Points on this clone: Its target is not known.

The donors, all of them Caucasian adults, lived in Nashville, Tennessee. General study points: Rarefaction curves obtained for sorted subsets showed sequencing incomplete despite large depth. Few donors restricted represented genetic and exposure-history diversity.

The receptor comes from a man aged 30-40 years in good health. Sequences were obtained from naive CD4+ T cells sorted from blood. This sample's subset: CD45RA+ positively selected.

This CDR3 reads CASSITGSPKPGYGYTF. In DNA form, the CDR3 reads TGTGCCAGTAGTATTACTGGCAGCCCGAAGCCTGGTTATGGCTACACCTTC. The chain combines TRBV19 with TRBJ1-2; D remains ambiguous. This CDR3 has 17 amino acids. The V end was cut by 3 bases, the J end by 5 bases, with 22 bases between. CDR1 is LNHDA, CDR2 SQIVND, per germline (reference sequence). The full variable domain, rest sourced from reference TRBV19 and TRBJ1-2, is DGGITQSPKYLFRKEGQNVTLSCEQNLNHDAMYWYRQDPGQGLRLIYYSQIVNDFQKGDIAEGYSVSREKKESFPLTVTSAQKNPTAFYLCASSITGSPKPGYGYTFGSGTRLTVV.